These 9 T cell receptor beta chains originate from one sample sequenced in a study of CD4 T cells in relation to SARS-CoV-2 and coronaviruses. Sequenced by immunoSEQ multiplex PCR; TCRdb stores in-frame clones only, minus some. The sample yields roughly 21,000 clones, about 70% seen once. Unexposed donor CD4+ T cells date from about 2011-2018, before the COVID-19 pandemic. The cells were cultured for approximately ten days before CD4+ T cells were isolated. Antigens for these TCRs are unknown. Sequenced material: CD4+ T cells from PBMCs, cultured in vitro. These receptors all stem from a human donor in good health.

The genes are TRBV21-1 and TRBJ2-1; the DNA was not compared with TRBD2, the D call given in the table. TRBV21-1 constitutes a pseudogene. CDR3 length: 16 residues. CDR3 amino acids: CASSKSLAGGENEQFF. DNA for the CDR3: TGTGCCAGCAGCAAATCCCTAGCGGGGGGGGAGAATGAGCAGTTCTTC.

The chain carries TRBV19 and TRBJ2-2; no reliable D call. Germline loops: CDR1 LNHDA, CDR2 SQIVND (reference sequence). With 10 bases removed from V and 0 bases from J, the gap between germline ends came to 9 bases. This CDR3 is 13 amino acids long. CDR3 amino acids: CATGVPNTGELFF. The CDR3 nucleotides are TGTGCCACAGGAGTCCCGAACACCGGGGAGCTGTTTTTT.

The J gene is TRBJ1-5, the V gene TRBV4-3; weak D call: TRBD1 (5 bases). The ends were cut back, 3 bases at V and 3 bases at J, with 12 bases in the middle. CDR3 size: 15 residues. Germline values: CDR1 LGHNA, CDR2 YSLEER. The CDR3 sequence: CASSHDRFDNQPQHF. For the CDR3, the DNA is TGCGCCAGCAGCCATGACAGATTCGACAATCAGCCCCAGCATTTT.

The rearrangement uses TRBV2 and TRBJ2-5, with 7 bases lining up with TRBD1. CDR3 size: 15 residues. Germline V gene sequence: CDR1 SNHLY, CDR2 FYNNEI. With V trimmed by 2 bases and J by 2 bases, 5 bases remained unmatched. The CDR3 region has the DNA TGTGCCAGCAGTGAACAGGGGGTAGCACAAGAGACCCAGTACTTC. Its protein product is CASSEQGVAQETQYF. The variable domain in full, completed from reference TRBV2 and TRBJ2-5, reads EPEVTQTPSHQVTQMGQEVILRCVPISNHLYFYWYRQILGQKVEFLVSFYNNEISEKSEIFDDQFSVERPDGSNFTLKIRSTKLEDSAMYFCASSEQGVAQETQYFGPGTRLLVL.

V and J are TRBV7-9 and TRBJ1-1; possibly TRBD1 for D (5 bases). The germline gives CDR1 SEHNR, CDR2 FQNEAQ (reference sequence). Trimming removed 3 bases at V and 4 bases at J, with 12 bases between. The CDR3 runs 14 residues. This CDR3 reads CASSLEGWSTEAFF. In DNA form, the CDR3 reads TGTGCCAGCAGCTTGGAGGGGTGGAGCACTGAAGCTTTCTTT.

The V gene is TRBV7-7, the J gene TRBJ2-5, with 14 bases that match TRBD2. This CDR3 is built from 17 residues. Germline CDR1 and CDR2: SSHAT and FNYEAQ (reference sequence). Trimming at V came to 1 base and at J to 4 bases, leaving 5 bases not matched to a gene. CDR3 in DNA: TGTGCCAGCAGCTTAGTAGGAGGGACTAGCGGGGGAGAGACCCAGTACTTC. It translates to CASSLVGGTSGGETQYF.

This sequence joins TRBV5-1 and TRBJ2-1; D is ambiguous. Trimming pared 2 bases from V and 0 bases from J, leaving 9 bases between. CDR3 length equals 15 residues. Germline CDR1 is SGHRS and CDR2 is YFSETQ. CDR3 bases: TGCGCCAGCAGCTTAGGTACATTCTCCTACAATGAGCAGTTCTTC. The encoded protein is CASSLGTFSYNEQFF.

As for this clone: Distinct nucleotide sequences in the sample also encode this CDR3. CDR3 sequence: CASSARPGQEPYEQYF. The CDR3 DNA is TGCGCCAGCAGCGCCCGTCCAGGACAGGAACCCTACGAGCAGTACTTC. This sequence joins TRBV5-1 and TRBJ2-7, with 7 nucleotides matching TRBD1. The CDR3 loop spans 16 amino acids. V dropped 4 bases and J dropped 2; count of bases not matched to a gene: 12. Germline CDR1 and CDR2: SGHRS and YFSETQ.

The CDR3 sequence: CASRPRTGAYGYTF. CDR3 in DNA: TGTGCAAGTCGCCCCCGGACAGGGGCCTATGGCTACACCTTC. The chain is built from TRBV12-2 and TRBJ1-2; the table's D call of TRBD1 was not tested on the DNA. TRBV12-2 is tagged as a pseudogene. The CDR3 has 14 residues.